This is a list of T cell receptor beta chains from one sample in a study of radiotherapy plus CTLA-4 blockade in lung cancer. The assay was immunoSEQ multiplex PCR, and TCRdb's table has in-frame clones only and misses some. The sample includes tens of thousands of clones, approximately 79% of them seen just once. Source: peripheral blood, taken from a patient treated with radiotherapy plus ipilimumab. Receptors were obtained from a human donor with non-small cell lung cancer who had a complete response to radiotherapy plus ipilimumab. Each CDR3 is given with its conserved first and last residue. The order of the fields is clone size, D gene, V gene, J gene, CDR3 protein, CDR3 DNA. D genes are given only for firm matches. Size is omitted from some rows. Given values are once, few, many or a class for expanded clones.

>.|.|TRBV7-9|TRBJ1-2
CASSPPGRDNGYTF
TGTGCCAGCAGCCCTCCAGGGAGGGATAATGGCTACACCTTC
>.|.|TRBV6-5|TRBJ2-5
CASSYSKGGAQYF
TGTGCCAGCAGTTATAGTAAAGGAGGGGCCCAGTACTTC
>.|.|TRBV6-5|TRBJ2-5
CASSYSMFRGQETQYF
TGTGCCAGCAGTTACTCAATGTTCAGGGGACAAGAGACCCAGTACTTC
>once|.|TRBV5-1|TRBJ2-5
CASSLRTVAETQYF
TGCGCCAGCAGCTTGAGAACAGTCGCGGAGACCCAGTACTTC
>.|.|TRBV5-1|TRBJ2-1
CASSLVPGDNEQFF
TGCGCCAGCAGCTTGGTCCCCGGGGACAATGAGCAGTTCTTC
>.|.|TRBV6-5|TRBJ1-1
CASSQGHRWGTEAFF
TGTGCCAGCAGTCAGGGACACCGGTGGGGCACTGAAGCTTTCTTT
>.|.|TRBV5-1|TRBJ1-4
CASRGLNEKLFF
TGCGCCAGCAGGGGCCTTAATGAAAAACTGTTTTTT
>few|.|TRBV6-5|TRBJ1-5
CASSYVDFNQPQHF
TGTGCCAGCAGTTACGTGGACTTCAATCAGCCCCAGCATTTT
>.|TRBD2|TRBV5-4|TRBJ2-5
CASSGLAGGPEETQYF
TGTGCCAGCAGCGGACTAGCGGGGGGGCCTGAAGAGACCCAGTACTTC
>.|.|TRBV6-5|TRBJ1-6
CASSYSTAGNSPLHF
TGTGCCAGCAGTTACTCGACGGCAGGGAATTCACCCCTCCACTTT
>.|TRBD2|TRBV11-2|TRBJ2-3
CASSGTAGGTTDTQYF
TGTGCCAGCAGCGGAACAGCGGGGGGGACGACAGATACGCAGTATTTT
>.|.|TRBV18|TRBJ2-1
CASSPPPRRTYNEQFF
TGTGCCAGCTCCCCTCCCCCCAGGCGCACTTACAATGAGCAGTTCTTC
>.|TRBD2|TRBV6-5|TRBJ2-7
CASSYSRGGSYEQYF
TGTGCCAGCAGTTACTCTCGCGGGGGATCCTACGAGCAGTACTTC
>.|.|TRBV27|TRBJ2-6
CASSLFSPSGAGSGANVLTF
TGTGCCAGCAGTTTATTTTCCCCATCAGGGGCGGGCTCTGGGGCCAACGTCCTGACTTTC
>.|.|TRBV28|TRBJ1-4
CASSLVRSNEKLFF
TGTGCCAGCAGTTTAGTACGGTCAAATGAAAAACTGTTTTTT
>.|.|TRBV29-1|TRBJ1-2
CSVERGYGYTF
TGCAGCGTTGAACGGGGGTATGGCTACACCTTC
>.|TRBD1|TRBV7-9|TRBJ2-7
CASSFGGTGSEQYF
TGTGCCAGCAGCTTTGGCGGGACAGGGTCCGAGCAGTACTTC
>once|.|TRBV7-2|TRBJ2-7
CASSSMGLSYEQYF
TGTGCCAGCAGTTCCATGGGACTCTCCTACGAGCAGTACTTC
>.|.|TRBV15|TRBJ1-2
CATSRDTTLAGVGYTF
TGTGCCACCAGCAGGGATACGACACTGGCAGGGGTTGGCTACACCTTC
>.|TRBD1|TRBV6-5|TRBJ1-4
CASSYSQGASEKLFF
TGTGCCAGCAGTTACTCCCAGGGGGCTAGTGAAAAACTGTTTTTT
>.|.|TRBV29-1|TRBJ2-1
CSVRGGTTYNEQFF
TGCAGCGTTCGCGGCGGCACTACCTACAATGAGCAGTTCTTC
>.|TRBD1|TRBV30|TRBJ2-7
CAWSVGTGIVYEQYF
TGTGCCTGGAGTGTAGGGACAGGGATTGTCTACGAGCAGTACTTC
>.|.|TRBV9|TRBJ2-1
CASSPWETYSYNEQFF
TGTGCCAGCAGCCCCTGGGAGACTTACTCCTACAATGAGCAGTTCTTC
>.|.|TRBV7-2|TRBJ1-5
CASSLSQGGNQPQHF
TGTGCCAGCAGCTTAAGCCAGGGTGGCAATCAGCCCCAGCATTTT
>.|TRBD1|TRBV9|TRBJ2-7
CASAQGQGYEQYF
TGTGCCAGCGCCCAAGGACAGGGCTACGAGCAGTACTTC
>.|.|TRBV6-6|TRBJ1-5
CASQRNQPQHF
TGTGCCAGTCAGAGGAATCAGCCCCAGCATTTT
>.|.|TRBV18|TRBJ1-5
CASSPQGQGVQPQHF
TGTGCCAGCTCACCACAGGGCCAGGGCGTTCAGCCCCAGCATTTT
>.|TRBD1|TRBV19|TRBJ2-1
CASSSNRGSYNEQFF
TGTGCCAGTAGTAGCAACAGGGGTTCGTACAATGAGCAGTTCTTC
>.|TRBD1|TRBV5-1|TRBJ1-1
CASSYGQGGTEAFF
TGCGCCAGCAGCTATGGACAGGGTGGCACTGAAGCTTTCTTT
>.|TRBD1|TRBV19|TRBJ1-4
CASSTRQGENEKLFF
TGTGCCAGTAGTACTAGACAGGGGGAAAACGAAAAACTGTTTTTT
>.|.|TRBV28|TRBJ2-1
CASRGRRSHEQFF
TGTGCCAGCAGGGGCAGACGTTCGCATGAGCAGTTCTTC
>few|.|TRBV6-5|TRBJ2-7
CASISGAYEQYF
TGTGCCAGCATCTCCGGGGCCTACGAGCAGTACTTC
>.|.|TRBV4-3|TRBJ2-3
CASSPLWGLTTDTQYF
TGCGCCAGCAGCCCATTATGGGGCCTTACGACAGATACGCAGTATTTT
>few|TRBD1|TRBV6-4|TRBJ1-2
CASSEHRGTNYGYTF
TGTGCCAGCAGTGAACACAGGGGGACTAACTATGGCTACACCTTC
>.|TRBD1|TRBV5-8|TRBJ2-3
CASTPGQAGTDTQYF
TGTGCCAGCACCCCGGGACAGGCGGGCACAGATACGCAGTATTTT
>.|.|TRBV28|TRBJ1-2
CASLGSSQNYGYTF
TGTGCCAGCCTCGGGAGCAGCCAGAACTATGGCTACACCTTC
>few|TRBD2|TRBV5-4|TRBJ2-3
CASSRGLAGGENTQYF
TGTGCCAGCAGCCGCGGACTAGCGGGAGGCGAAAATACGCAGTATTTT
>.|.|TRBV18|TRBJ1-1
CASSPRMNTEAFF
TGTGCCAGCTCACCGAGGATGAACACTGAAGCTTTCTTT
>.|TRBD2|TRBV5-4|TRBJ2-3
CASSPRLAGNPSTDTQYF
TGTGCCAGCAGCCCCAGACTAGCGGGCAATCCTAGCACAGATACGCAGTATTTT
>.|TRBD2|TRBV6-1|TRBJ2-3
CASSGLAGGLKDTQYF
TGTGCCAGCAGTGGGCTAGCGGGGGGGCTCAAAGATACGCAGTATTTT
>.|.|TRBV6-4|TRBJ2-3
CASSESEMSRTDTQYF
TGTGCCAGCAGTGAGTCTGAGATGAGCCGCACAGATACGCAGTATTTT
>.|.|TRBV30|TRBJ2-1
CAWSVVAYNEQFF
TGTGCCTGGAGTGTTGTAGCCTACAATGAGCAGTTCTTC
>once|.|TRBV10-1|TRBJ1-1
CASSESESTEAFF
TGCGCCAGCAGTGAGTCGGAGAGCACTGAAGCTTTCTTT
>once|TRBD2|TRBV28|TRBJ2-1
CASSSAGVYNEQFF
TGTGCCAGCAGTTCAGCGGGAGTGTACAATGAGCAGTTCTTC
>.|TRBD1|TRBV6-5|TRBJ2-2
CASRTGMGTGELFF
TGTGCCAGCAGGACAGGGATGGGCACCGGGGAGCTGTTTTTT
>few|.|TRBV14|TRBJ1-4
CASSQWTATNEKLFF
TGTGCCAGCAGTCAATGGACAGCAACTAATGAAAAACTGTTTTTT
>.|.|TRBV9|TRBJ1-6
CASSFDVRVGNSPLHF
TGTGCCAGCAGCTTCGACGTCAGGGTCGGAAATTCACCCCTCCACTTT
>.|.|TRBV5-5|TRBJ1-4
CASSLETAEAEKLFF
TGTGCCAGCAGCTTGGAGACGGCTGAGGCTGAAAAACTGTTTTTT
>few|TRBD1|TRBV6-6|TRBJ1-5
CASGPGQGAGQPQHF
TGTGCCAGCGGACCGGGACAGGGGGCTGGTCAGCCCCAGCATTTT
>.|TRBD2|TRBV19|TRBJ2-1
CASSIAKRGWRNEQFF
TGTGCCAGTAGTATAGCTAAGCGGGGGTGGAGAAATGAGCAGTTCTTC
>.|.|TRBV10-2|TRBJ2-5
CASRRASERETQYF
TGCGCCAGCAGACGGGCTAGCGAACGAGAGACCCAGTACTTC
>.|.|TRBV7-2|TRBJ2-7
CASSLDGNYEQYF
TGTGCCAGCAGCTTAGACGGGAACTACGAGCAGTACTTC
>.|TRBD2|TRBV7-9|TRBJ2-1
CASSPPPGLGLRNEQFF
TGTGCCAGCAGCCCCCCCCCGGGACTAGGACTTAGGAATGAGCAGTTCTTC
>few|.|TRBV18|TRBJ1-1
CASSPRGSQNTEAFF
TGTGCCAGCTCACCTCGGGGAAGCCAGAACACTGAAGCTTTCTTT
>.|.|TRBV10-1|TRBJ2-7
CASSESAGAIYEQYF
TGCGCCAGCAGTGAGTCGGCAGGGGCCATCTACGAGCAGTACTTC
>.|TRBD2|TRBV7-7|TRBJ2-3
CASSPGLAGGRRTDTQYF
TGTGCCAGCAGCCCGGGACTAGCGGGGGGGCGACGCACAGATACGCAGTATTTT
>.|.|TRBV6-5|TRBJ1-1
CASKTEAFF
TGTGCCTCTAAGACTGAAGCTTTCTTT
>.|TRBD1|TRBV2|TRBJ1-1
CASTGTGYTEAFF
TGTGCCAGCACCGGGACAGGGTACACTGAAGCTTTCTTT
>.|TRBD1|TRBV25-1|TRBJ1-3
CASSTSRGFGNTIYF
TGTGCCAGCAGTACCTCCAGGGGGTTTGGAAACACCATATATTTT